This TCR beta chain is from a study of T cell responses to AZD1222 COVID-19 vaccine. General study results and limits: Repertoire sampling happened only post peak T cell response. In a largely white British group with more females than males, clonal diversity was possibly underestimated.

Profiling relied on immunoSEQ multiplex PCR, and the TCRdb table lists in-frame clones only, not all of them. Of under 95,000 clones in the sample, around 89% are singletons; the top ten hold about 8%. CDR1 is SGHTA and CDR2 is FQGNSA in the germline V gene. The CDR3 sequence is 15 residues long. J was trimmed by 4 bases and V by 6 bases; bases with no gene match: 9. Regarding this clone: Its antigen is unknown.

The sequencing used peripheral blood, collected on day 0 of AZD1222 vaccination. The TCR comes from an adult in good health. The chain couples TRBV7-2 to TRBJ2-5; 9 nucleotides line up with TRBD1. The DNA for the CDR3 is TGTGCCAGCAGACATCCGGGACAGGGAGCAGAGACCCAGTACTTC. Its protein product is CASRHPGQGAETQYF. The entire variable domain, with the rest obtained from reference TRBV7-2 and TRBJ2-5, is as follows: GAGVSQSPSNKVTEKGKDVELRCDPISGHTALYWYRQSLGQGLEFLIYFQGNSAPDKSGLPSDRFSAERTGGSVSTLTIQRTQQEDSAVYLCASRHPGQGAETQYFGPGTRLLVL.